Detailed here is one T cell receptor beta chain. Its antigen is not known. The CDR3 spans 14 residues. Germline V gives CDR1 MNHEY, CDR2 SVGAGI. V gave up 6 bases and J gave up 1 base; unmatched junction bases: 4. This sample was taken from a study of OX40 agonist ivuxolimab in advanced cancers. General study findings and limits: Normalized T-cell clonal expansion was also low in some nonresponders.

TCRdb's table, derived via immunoSEQ multiplex PCR, lists solely in-frame clones and lacks some. Among 150,000 to 180,000 clones listed, under 95% were seen once. Sequences were derived from CD4+ or CD8+ T cells sorted from blood, sampled in a trial of the OX40 agonist ivuxolimab. V and J are TRBV6-5 and TRBJ1-1, with 8 bases aligning to TRBD1. The TCR originated in an adult with an advanced solid tumor such as melanoma, head and neck, liver or kidney cancer. CDR3 protein: CASRPGQGNTEAFF. The DNA of the CDR3 is TGTGCCAGCAGGCCTGGACAGGGGAACACTGAAGCTTTCTTT.